The present T cell receptor beta chain was sequenced within a study of blood T cells in healthy people across ages. Study findings and constraints: PBMCs went unsorted, and a conclusive naive versus antigen-experienced comparison was therefore prevented.

This clonotype was seen repeatedly, ten times or more. The target antigen is unknown. Total RNA, at least 5 micrograms per sample, was extracted from PBMCs. Germline V gene data show CDR1 as SGHRS and CDR2 as YFSETQ. The CDR3 sequence is 14 residues long. V trimming: 0 bases; J trimming: 6 bases; junction bases outside the gene matches: 2. With a J-beta primer mix and a sample-barcoded 5' primer, a second PCR ran about 7 to 12 cycles. At least 2.5 million CDR3-containing paired-end reads were obtained per sample. TCRdb analysed the 5' RACE reads with MiXCR anew, one entry per CDR3 protein. The sample yields 1.5 million to 2 million distinct CDR3 sequences, 28% seen once.

The chain couples TRBV5-1 to TRBJ1-4; 7 bases map to TRBD1. Sequencing input: blood. The sequence derives from a woman in her 30s in good health. The CDR3 region has the DNA TGCGCCAGCAGCTTGGCAGGGGGGTATGAAAAACTGTTTTTT. This encodes CASSLAGGYEKLFF.